The source of this T cell receptor (beta chain) is a study of blood T cell repertoires in COVID-19. Overall study context: Italy, Spain and the United States were the sources of the convalescent and acute COVID-19 samples.

This clone was counted ten times or more. Per the study methods: Amplification from reference gene primers served as the basis for estimated nucleated cell counts. Sequenced by immunoSEQ multiplex PCR; TCRdb stores in-frame clones only, minus some. V and J calls and clone size are those listed in that table; D and trimming were worked out from the DNA. The data show around 84,000 clones, with around 78% seen just once and approximately 34% held by the top ten. The V end was cut by 3 bases, the J end by 3 bases, with 5 bases between. The CDR3 has 12 residues. The germline V gene encodes CDR1 PRHDT and CDR2 FYEKMQ (reference sequence).

The gene calls are TRBV13 and TRBJ2-5; D gene unclear. Sequencing used peripheral blood. This sequence was found in a man aged 55 to 70 with COVID-19, enrolled during active disease. Written as DNA, the CDR3 is TGTGCCAGCAGCTTGTCAAAAGAGACCCAGTACTTC. Protein: CASSLSKETQYF.